This TCR beta chain was sequenced during a study of blood T cell repertoires in COVID-19 (dated by TCRdb to 2018 to 2021). Looking at the study overall: Collaborator samples came from the United States, Italy and Spain and covered acute and convalescent phases of COVID-19. Where HLA class I and class II types were available, the types were taken from metadata supplied by the sample provider, not from assay-based typing. Subjects who had been exposed to COVID-19, were actively infected with it, or had recovered from it provided the deeply sampled blood TCRbeta repertoires that made up the dataset. Samples were obtained from the ongoing ImmuneRACE study (first 160 participants) and from 1,200 or so subjects provided by 6 global collaborators. The repertoires were released in a freely available public database intended as a resource for research on the immune response to SARS-CoV-2. A de-identified subject ID, COVID-19 status, age in years and sex were almost always included in the sample metadata. The prospective study material was composed of cDNA or gDNA derived from T cells, B-cell-depleted T cells, or PBMCs.

TCRbeta CDR3 regions were amplified from genomic DNA by means of the immunoSEQ Assay, a bias-controlled multiplex PCR. The study's processing was this. Nucleated cell counts per sample were estimated from amplification of reference gene primers within the assay. To quantify the absolute abundance of each unique TCRbeta CDR3 rearrangement, sequence reads were collapsed and filtered. For each sample, productive Simpson clonality was calculated as the square root of Simpson's diversity index over productive rearrangements. This immuneACCESS table, as held by TCRdb, lists in-frame sequences with V and J called but not all clones. Of the missing ones, under half trace to an unresolved V gene in checked studies; the others have no known cause. V and J calls and clone size come straight from that table; D and trimming were deduced from the DNA. The sample table records some 55,000 clones; approximately 90% of these occur just once. The ten most abundant clones make up 7.5% to 10% of the sample.

Each collaborating institution followed its own protocols to collect whole blood in K2EDTA tubes. For TCRbeta analysis, collaborator samples were shipped as frozen whole blood, as isolated PBMCs, or as DNA extracted from either sample type. CDR1 and CDR2 were assigned from the germline V gene (reference sequence) as LNHDA and SQIVND. The CDR3 runs 12 amino acids, cysteine and phenylalanine included. Only the CDR3 DNA stays, 36 bases, in frame from base 1. V was cut back by 10 bases and J by 6 bases, leaving a gap of 15 bases between them. About this clone itself: There is no known antigen for this receptor. The sample holds no much larger clone one base away, and base qualities are not on file.

What the research found in general, with its limitations: How much clinical and demographic metadata was included differed by source and by participant, and the metadata was provided uncurated.

The source material was peripheral blood. This clonotype was sampled from a woman aged 40 to 55 with active COVID-19. Recombination connected TRBV19 to TRBJ1-2; the D gene is perhaps TRBD1, on 5 matching bases. The DNA sequence is as follows: TGTGCCACCTACGTCAGGGAACATGGCTACACCTTC. This codes for CATYVREHGYTF.